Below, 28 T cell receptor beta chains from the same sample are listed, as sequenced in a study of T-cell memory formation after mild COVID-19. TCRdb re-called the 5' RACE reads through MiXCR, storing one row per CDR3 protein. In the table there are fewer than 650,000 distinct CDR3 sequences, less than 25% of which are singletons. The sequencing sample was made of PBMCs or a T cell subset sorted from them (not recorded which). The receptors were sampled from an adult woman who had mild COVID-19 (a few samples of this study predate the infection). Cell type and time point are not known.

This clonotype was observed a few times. CDR3 in amino acids: CSATGTTDYQPQHF. For the CDR3, the DNA is TGCAGTGCTACAGGGACGACGGACTATCAGCCCCAGCATTTT. V usage is TRBV20-1 and J usage is TRBJ1-5, with D maybe TRBD1 (5 bases). There are 14 residues in the CDR3. Germline V CDR1 and CDR2: DFQATT, SNEGSKA (reference sequence). V lost 4 bases to trimming and J lost 5 bases, with 15 bases between them.

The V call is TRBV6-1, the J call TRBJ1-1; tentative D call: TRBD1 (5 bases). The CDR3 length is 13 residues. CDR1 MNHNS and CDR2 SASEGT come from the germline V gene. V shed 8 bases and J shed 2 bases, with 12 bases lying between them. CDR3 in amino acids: CASFPRGNTEAFF. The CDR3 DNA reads TGTGCCAGCTTCCCTCGGGGCAACACTGAAGCTTTCTTT.

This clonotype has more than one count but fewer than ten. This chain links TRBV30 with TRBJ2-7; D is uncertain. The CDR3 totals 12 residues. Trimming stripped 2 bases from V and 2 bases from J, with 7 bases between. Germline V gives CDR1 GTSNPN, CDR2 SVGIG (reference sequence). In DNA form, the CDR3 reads TGTGCCTGGAGTCAAATTACCTACGAGCAGTACTTC. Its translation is CAWSQITYEQYF.

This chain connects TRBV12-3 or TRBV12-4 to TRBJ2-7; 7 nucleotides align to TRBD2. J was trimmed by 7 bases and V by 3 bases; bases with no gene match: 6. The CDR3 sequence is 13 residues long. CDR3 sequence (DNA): TGTGCCAGCAGTTTCTACTCAGCGGGGGAGCAGTACTTC. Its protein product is CASSFYSAGEQYF.

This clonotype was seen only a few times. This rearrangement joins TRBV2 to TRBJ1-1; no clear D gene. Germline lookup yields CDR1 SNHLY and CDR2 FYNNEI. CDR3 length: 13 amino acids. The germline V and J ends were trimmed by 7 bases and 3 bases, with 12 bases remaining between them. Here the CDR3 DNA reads TGTGCCAGCACGACGAGTGGAGACACTGAAGCTTTCTTT. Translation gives CASTTSGDTEAFF.

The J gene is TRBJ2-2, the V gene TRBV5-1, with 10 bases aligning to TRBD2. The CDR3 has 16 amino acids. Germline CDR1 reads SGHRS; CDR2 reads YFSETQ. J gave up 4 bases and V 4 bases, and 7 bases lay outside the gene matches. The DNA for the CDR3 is TGCGCCAGCAGCCAAACTTCTAGCGGGGGCACCGGGGAGCTGTTTTTT. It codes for CASSQTSSGGTGELFF.

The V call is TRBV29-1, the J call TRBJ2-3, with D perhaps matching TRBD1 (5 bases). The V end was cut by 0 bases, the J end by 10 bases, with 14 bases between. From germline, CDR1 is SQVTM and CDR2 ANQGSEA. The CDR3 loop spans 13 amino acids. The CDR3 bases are TGCAGCGTTGAAGATGATACGCAGGGCGCGCAGTATTTT. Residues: CSVEDDTQGAQYF.

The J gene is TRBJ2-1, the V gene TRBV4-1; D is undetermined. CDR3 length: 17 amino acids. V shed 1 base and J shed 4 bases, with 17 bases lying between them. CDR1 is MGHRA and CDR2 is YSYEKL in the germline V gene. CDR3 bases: TGCGCCAGCAGCCAAGGTAGTTCGTTGGAGAAATACAATGAGCAGTTCTTC. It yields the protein CASSQGSSLEKYNEQFF.

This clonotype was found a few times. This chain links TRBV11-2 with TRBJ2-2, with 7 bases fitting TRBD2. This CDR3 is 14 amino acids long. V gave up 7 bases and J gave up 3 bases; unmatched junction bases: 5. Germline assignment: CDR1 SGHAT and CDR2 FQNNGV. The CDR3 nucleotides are TGTGCCAGCACCCTAGCGGCATACACCGGGGAGCTGTTTTTT. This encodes CASTLAAYTGELFF.

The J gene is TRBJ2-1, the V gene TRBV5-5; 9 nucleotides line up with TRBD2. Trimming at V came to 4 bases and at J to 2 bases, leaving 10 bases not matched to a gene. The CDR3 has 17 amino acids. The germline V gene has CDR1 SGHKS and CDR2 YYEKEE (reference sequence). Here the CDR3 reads CASSPTGGTSPYNEQFF. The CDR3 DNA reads TGTGCCAGCAGCCCAACCGGAGGGACTAGCCCCTACAATGAGCAGTTCTTC.

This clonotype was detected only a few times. CDR3: CASSSPLADFYEQYF. In DNA form, the CDR3 reads TGTGCCAGCAGTTCACCACTAGCCGACTTCTACGAGCAGTACTTC. The chain is built from TRBV27 and TRBJ2-7; a weak D match, TRBD2 (6 bases). Trimming pared 4 bases from V and 3 bases from J, leaving 16 bases between. Germline CDR1 is MNHEY and CDR2 is SMNVEV (reference sequence). The CDR3 has 15 residues.

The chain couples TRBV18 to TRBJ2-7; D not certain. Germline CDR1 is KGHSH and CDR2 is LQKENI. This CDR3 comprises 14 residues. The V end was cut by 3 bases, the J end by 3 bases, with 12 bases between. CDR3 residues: CASSPPVILYEQYF. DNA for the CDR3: TGTGCCAGCTCACCGCCGGTGATACTCTACGAGCAGTACTTC.

The DNA for the CDR3 is TGTGCCAGCAGTTTAGGGGGACGGCAGGGACCTGGGGATGAGCAGTTCTTC. Protein: CASSLGGRQGPGDEQFF. The chain couples TRBV12-3 or TRBV12-4 to TRBJ2-1; D might be TRBD1 or TRBD2, each matching 5 bases. There are 17 residues in the CDR3. V lost 1 base and J lost 8, with 21 bases in between.

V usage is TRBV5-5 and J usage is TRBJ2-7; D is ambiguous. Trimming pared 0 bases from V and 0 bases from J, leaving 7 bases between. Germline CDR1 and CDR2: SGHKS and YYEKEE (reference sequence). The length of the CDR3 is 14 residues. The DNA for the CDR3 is TGTGCCAGCAGCTTGGAATGGTCCTCCTACGAGCAGTACTTC. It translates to CASSLEWSSYEQYF.

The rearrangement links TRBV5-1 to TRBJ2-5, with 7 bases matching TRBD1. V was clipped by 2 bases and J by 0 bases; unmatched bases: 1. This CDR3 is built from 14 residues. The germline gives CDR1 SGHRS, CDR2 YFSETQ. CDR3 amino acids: CASSLTGDQETQYF. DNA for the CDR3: TGCGCCAGCAGCTTAACAGGGGACCAAGAGACCCAGTACTTC.

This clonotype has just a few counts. The CDR3 reads CASSTRVASEQYF. The CDR3 DNA is TGTGCCAGCAGTACCAGGGTAGCCTCCGAGCAGTACTTC. The chain employs TRBV6-5 and TRBJ2-7; a possible D gene is TRBD1 (5 bases). The germline CDR1 and CDR2 sequences are MNHEY and SVGAGI. The V gene lost 5 bases and the J gene lost 6 bases, with 14 bases spanning the gap. The CDR3 loop spans 13 amino acids.

For the CDR3, the DNA is TGTGCCAGCCGCGGGACACCCGACCGTAATAATGAGCAGTTCTTC. This translates into CASRGTPDRNNEQFF. J is TRBJ2-1 and V is TRBV12-3 or TRBV12-4; D may be TRBD1 or TRBD2 (6 bases each). The CDR3 totals 15 residues. Trimming pared 8 bases from V and 7 bases from J, leaving 21 bases between.

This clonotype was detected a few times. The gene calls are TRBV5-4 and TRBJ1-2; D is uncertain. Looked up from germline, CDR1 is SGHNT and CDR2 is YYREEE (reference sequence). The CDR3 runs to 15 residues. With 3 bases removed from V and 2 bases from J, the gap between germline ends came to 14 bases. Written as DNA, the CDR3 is TGTGCCAGCAGCTCCGGTTCGACGGAGAACTATGGCTACACCTTC. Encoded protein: CASSSGSTENYGYTF.

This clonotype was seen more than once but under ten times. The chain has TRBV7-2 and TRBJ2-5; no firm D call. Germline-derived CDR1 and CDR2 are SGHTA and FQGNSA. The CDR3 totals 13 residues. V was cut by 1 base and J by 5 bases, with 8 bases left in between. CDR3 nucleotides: TGTGCCAGCAGCTTAGTGGGGTTGGAGACCCAGTACTTC. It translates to CASSLVGLETQYF.

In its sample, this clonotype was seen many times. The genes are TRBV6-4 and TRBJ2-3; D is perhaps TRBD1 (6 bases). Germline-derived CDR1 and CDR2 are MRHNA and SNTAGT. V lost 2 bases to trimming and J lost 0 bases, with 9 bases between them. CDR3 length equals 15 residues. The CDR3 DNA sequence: TGTGCCAGCAGTGACGGGGGCGGGAGCACAGATACGCAGTATTTT. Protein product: CASSDGGGSTDTQYF.

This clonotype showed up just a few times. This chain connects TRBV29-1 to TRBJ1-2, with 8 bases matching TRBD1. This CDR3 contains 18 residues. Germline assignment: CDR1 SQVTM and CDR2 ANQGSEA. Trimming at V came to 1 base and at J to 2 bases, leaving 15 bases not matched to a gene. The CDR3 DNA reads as TGCAGCGTTGAAGTGATAAAGGGACAGGAACCTCCAAACTATGGCTACACCTTC. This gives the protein CSVEVIKGQEPPNYGYTF.

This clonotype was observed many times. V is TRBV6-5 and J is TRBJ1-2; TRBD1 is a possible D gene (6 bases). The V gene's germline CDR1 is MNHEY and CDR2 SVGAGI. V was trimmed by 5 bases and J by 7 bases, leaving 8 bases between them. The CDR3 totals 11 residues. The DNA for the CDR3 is TGTGCCAGCAGTCCAGGGGCTGGCTACACCTTC. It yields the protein CASSPGAGYTF.

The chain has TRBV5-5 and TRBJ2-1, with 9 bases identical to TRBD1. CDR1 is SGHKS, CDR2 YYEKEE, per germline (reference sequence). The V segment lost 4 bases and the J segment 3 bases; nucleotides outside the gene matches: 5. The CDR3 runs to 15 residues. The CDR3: CASSPDRGYYNEQFF. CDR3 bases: TGTGCCAGCAGCCCGGACAGGGGATACTACAATGAGCAGTTCTTC.

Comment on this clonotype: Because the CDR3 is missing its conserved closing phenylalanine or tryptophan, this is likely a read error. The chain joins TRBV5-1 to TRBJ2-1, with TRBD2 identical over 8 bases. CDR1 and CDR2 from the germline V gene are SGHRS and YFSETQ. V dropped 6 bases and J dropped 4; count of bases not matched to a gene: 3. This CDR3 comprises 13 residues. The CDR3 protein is CASTQRGYNEQFL. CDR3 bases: TGCGCCAGCACCCAGCGGGGGTACAATGAGCAGTTCCTC.

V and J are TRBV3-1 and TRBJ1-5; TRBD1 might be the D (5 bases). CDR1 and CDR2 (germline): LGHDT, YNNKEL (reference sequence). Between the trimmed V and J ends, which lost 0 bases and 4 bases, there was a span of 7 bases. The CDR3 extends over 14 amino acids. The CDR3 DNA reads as TGTGCCAGCAGCCAAGAGCGGGGGAATCAGCCCCAGCATTTT. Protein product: CASSQERGNQPQHF.

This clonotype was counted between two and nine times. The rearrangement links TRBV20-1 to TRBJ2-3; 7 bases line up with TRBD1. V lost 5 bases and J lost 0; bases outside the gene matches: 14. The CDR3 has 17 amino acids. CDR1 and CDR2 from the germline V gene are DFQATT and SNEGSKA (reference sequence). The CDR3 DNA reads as TGCAGTGCTTCCGGGACAGCTAAAGTTTCCAGCACAGATACGCAGTATTTT. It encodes CSASGTAKVSSTDTQYF.

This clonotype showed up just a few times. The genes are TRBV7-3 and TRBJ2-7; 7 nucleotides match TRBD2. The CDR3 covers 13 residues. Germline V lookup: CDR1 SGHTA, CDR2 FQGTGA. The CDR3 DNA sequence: TGTGCGGGGAGGGCGCGTAGCTCCTACGAGCAGTACTTC. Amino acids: CAGRARSSYEQYF.

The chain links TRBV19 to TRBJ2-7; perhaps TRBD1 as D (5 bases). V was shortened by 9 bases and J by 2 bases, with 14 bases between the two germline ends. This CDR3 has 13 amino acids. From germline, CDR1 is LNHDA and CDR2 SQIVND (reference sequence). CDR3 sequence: CASSWTPAYEQYF. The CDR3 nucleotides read TGTGCCAGCTCCTGGACACCAGCCTACGAGCAGTACTTC.